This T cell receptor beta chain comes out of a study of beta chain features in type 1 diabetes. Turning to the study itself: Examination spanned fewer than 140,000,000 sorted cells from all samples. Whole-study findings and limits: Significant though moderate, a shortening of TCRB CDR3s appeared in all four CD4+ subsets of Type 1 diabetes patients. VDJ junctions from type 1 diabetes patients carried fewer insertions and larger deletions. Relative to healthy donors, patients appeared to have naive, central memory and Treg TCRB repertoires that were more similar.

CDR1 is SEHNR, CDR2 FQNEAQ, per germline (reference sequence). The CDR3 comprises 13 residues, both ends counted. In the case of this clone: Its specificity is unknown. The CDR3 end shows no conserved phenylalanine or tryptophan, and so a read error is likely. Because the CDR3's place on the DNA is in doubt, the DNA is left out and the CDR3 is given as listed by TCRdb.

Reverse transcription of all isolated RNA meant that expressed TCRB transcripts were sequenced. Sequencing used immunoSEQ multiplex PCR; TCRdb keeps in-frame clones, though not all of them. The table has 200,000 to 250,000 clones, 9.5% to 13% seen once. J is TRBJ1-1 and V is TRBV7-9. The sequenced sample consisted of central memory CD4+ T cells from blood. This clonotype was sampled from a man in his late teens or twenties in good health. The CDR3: CASSLDRRAGPVI.